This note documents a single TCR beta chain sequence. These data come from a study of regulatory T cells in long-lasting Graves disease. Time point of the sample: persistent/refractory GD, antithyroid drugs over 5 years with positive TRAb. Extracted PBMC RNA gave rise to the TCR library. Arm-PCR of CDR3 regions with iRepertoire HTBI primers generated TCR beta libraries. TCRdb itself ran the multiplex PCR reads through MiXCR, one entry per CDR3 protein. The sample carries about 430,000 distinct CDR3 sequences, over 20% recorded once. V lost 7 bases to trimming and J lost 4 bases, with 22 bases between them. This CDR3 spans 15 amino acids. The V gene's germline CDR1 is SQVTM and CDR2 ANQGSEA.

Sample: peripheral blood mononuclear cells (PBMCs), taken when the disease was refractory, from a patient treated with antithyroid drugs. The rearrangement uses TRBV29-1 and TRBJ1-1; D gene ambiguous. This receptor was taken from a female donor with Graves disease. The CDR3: CSAILPTWEATEAFF. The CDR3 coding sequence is TGCAGCGCAATACTCCCGACATGGGAGGCCACTGAAGCTTTCTTT.